The 7 T cell receptor beta chains listed next were all sequenced from one sample in a study of blood T cells in healthy people across ages (dated by TCRdb to about 2015). Receptors were amplified or captured by 5' RACE. Instrument on record: Illumina HiSeq 2500. The second PCR ran for about 7 to 11 cycles and used a J-beta primer mix along with a sample-barcoded 5' primer. Through fastp at Q25 and MiXCR, TCRdb rebuilt clones from the public reads, retaining in-frame beta chains. Rows are unified per CDR3 protein, each entry keeping the most common DNA and genes. Within this sample are 950,000 to 1,200,000 distinct CDR3 sequences, with approximately 38% of them counted one time only. Roughly 13% of the sample goes to the ten largest clones. Sequencing input: blood. These TCRs come from a man aged 18 to 29 in good health.

This clonotype was detected a few times. A read error may account for a junction end that differs from germline. The chain uses TRBV5-1 and TRBJ1-2, with a tentative D call TRBD1 (5 bases). This CDR3 contains 14 residues. Germline CDR1 reads SGHRS; CDR2 reads YFSETQ. CDR3 DNA: TGTGCCAGCAGTTTAGGGGATAGGGGCTATGGCTACACCTTC. Protein: CASSLGDRGYGYTF.

The rearrangement joins TRBV6-5 to TRBJ1-2; D is uncertain. The germline V gene encodes CDR1 MNHEY and CDR2 SVGAGI. Deletions cut 0 bases from V and 2 bases from J, with 16 bases between. The CDR3 length is 17 residues. In DNA, the CDR3 is TGTGCCAGCAGTTACTCGACGGTGGGCAGGAGGAACTATGGCTACACCTTC. Protein product: CASSYSTVGRRNYGYTF.

The CDR3 coding sequence is TGTGCCAGCAGTCAGCGGACAGGGCCCACCGGGGAGCTGTTTTTT. It is translated as CASSQRTGPTGELFF. V gene TRBV6-5 combines with J gene TRBJ2-2; 8 bases line up with TRBD1. The CDR3 spans 15 residues. Trimming took 5 bases from V and 4 from J; bases not matched to a gene: 6. Germline V gene lookup returns CDR1 MNHEY and CDR2 SVGAGI.

Of note for this clonotype: A much more abundant neighbour one base away suggests this may be a read error. The chain has TRBV3-1 and TRBJ2-5, with 7 bases matching TRBD2. TRBJ2-7 matches the DNA end more closely, so the J call is doubtful. The CDR3 extends over 16 amino acids. Germline V gene lookup returns CDR1 LGHDT and CDR2 YNNKEL (reference sequence). The CDR3 DNA reads as TGTGCCAGCAGCCAGACTCCGGGACTAACGGTCTACGAGCAGTACTTC. Residues: CASSQTPGLTVYEQYF.

The V gene is TRBV7-6, the J gene TRBJ1-4, with a tentative D call TRBD1 (5 bases). Germline CDR1 SGHVS, CDR2 FNYEAQ. The CDR3 sequence is 15 residues long. Deletions cut 3 bases from V and 4 bases from J, with 12 bases between. The CDR3 DNA reads TGTGCCAGCAGCTTCGGGCGGGGGTATAATGAAAAACTGTTTTTT. As protein: CASSFGRGYNEKLFF.

The chain is built from TRBV13 and TRBJ2-2; D call uncertain. The germline V gene has CDR1 PRHDT and CDR2 FYEKMQ (reference sequence). V lost 7 bases and J 8 bases, leaving 8 bases between the germline ends. This CDR3 contains 11 residues. CDR3 in DNA: TGTGCCAGCACTGTCTCTGGGGAGCTGTTTTTT. Its translation: CASTVSGELFF.

This clonotype came up many times. The chain employs TRBV10-3 and TRBJ1-1, with D maybe TRBD1 (6 bases). V was pared by 10 bases and J by 1 base, with 13 bases between. The CDR3 loop spans 13 amino acids. Germline V gene lookup returns CDR1 ENHRY and CDR2 SYGVKD. This chain's CDR3 is CATMTQGNTEAFF. As DNA, the CDR3 is TGTGCCACCATGACACAGGGGAACACTGAAGCTTTCTTT.